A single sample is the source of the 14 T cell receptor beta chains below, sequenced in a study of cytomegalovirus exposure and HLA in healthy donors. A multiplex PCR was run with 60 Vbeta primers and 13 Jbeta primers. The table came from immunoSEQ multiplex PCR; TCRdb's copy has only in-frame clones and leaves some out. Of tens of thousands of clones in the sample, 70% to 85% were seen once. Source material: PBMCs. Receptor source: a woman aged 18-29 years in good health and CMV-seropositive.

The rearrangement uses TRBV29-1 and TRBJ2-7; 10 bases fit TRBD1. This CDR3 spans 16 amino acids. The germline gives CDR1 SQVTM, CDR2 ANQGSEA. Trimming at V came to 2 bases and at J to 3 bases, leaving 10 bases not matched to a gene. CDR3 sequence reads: CSVEQGQDRGHYEQYF. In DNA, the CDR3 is TGCAGCGTTGAACAAGGGCAAGACAGGGGGCACTACGAGCAGTACTTC.

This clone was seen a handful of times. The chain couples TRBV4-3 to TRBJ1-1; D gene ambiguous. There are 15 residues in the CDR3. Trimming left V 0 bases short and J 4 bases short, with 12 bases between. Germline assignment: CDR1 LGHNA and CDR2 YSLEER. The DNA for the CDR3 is TGCGCCAGCAGCCAAGACCAGACAAGTACCACTGAAGCTTTCTTT. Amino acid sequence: CASSQDQTSTTEAFF.

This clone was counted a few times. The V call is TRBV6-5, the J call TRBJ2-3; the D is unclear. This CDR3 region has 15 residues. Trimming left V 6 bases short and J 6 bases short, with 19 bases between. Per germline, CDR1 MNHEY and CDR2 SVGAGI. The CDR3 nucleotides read TGTGCCAGCAGCCGCCGCCCTCAGGCACAGGATACGCAGTATTTT. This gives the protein CASSRRPQAQDTQYF.

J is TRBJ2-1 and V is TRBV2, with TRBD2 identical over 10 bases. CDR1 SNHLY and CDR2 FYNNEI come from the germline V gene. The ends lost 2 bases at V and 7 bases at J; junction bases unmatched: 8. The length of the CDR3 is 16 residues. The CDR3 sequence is CASSERVAGGKNEQFF. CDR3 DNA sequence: TGTGCCAGCAGTGAAAGGGTAGCGGGAGGTAAGAATGAGCAGTTCTTC.

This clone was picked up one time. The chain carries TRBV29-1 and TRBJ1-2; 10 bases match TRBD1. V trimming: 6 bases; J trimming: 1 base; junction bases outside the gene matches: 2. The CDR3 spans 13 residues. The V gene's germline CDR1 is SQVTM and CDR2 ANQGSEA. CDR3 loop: CSVRDRGNYGYTF. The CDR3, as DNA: TGCAGCGTCCGGGACAGGGGTAACTATGGCTACACCTTC.

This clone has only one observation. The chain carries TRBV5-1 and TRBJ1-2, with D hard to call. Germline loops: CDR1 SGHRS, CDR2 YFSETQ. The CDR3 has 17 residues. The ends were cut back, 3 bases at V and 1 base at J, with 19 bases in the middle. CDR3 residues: CASSSPQHTSFNYGYTF. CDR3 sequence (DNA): TGCGCCAGCAGCTCCCCACAGCACACCTCCTTTAACTATGGCTACACCTTC.

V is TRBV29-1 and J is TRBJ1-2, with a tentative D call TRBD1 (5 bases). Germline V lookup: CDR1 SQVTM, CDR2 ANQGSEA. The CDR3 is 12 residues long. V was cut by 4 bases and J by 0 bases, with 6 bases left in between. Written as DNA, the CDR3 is TGCAGCGTTGGGGGCTCTAACTATGGCTACACCTTC. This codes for CSVGGSNYGYTF.

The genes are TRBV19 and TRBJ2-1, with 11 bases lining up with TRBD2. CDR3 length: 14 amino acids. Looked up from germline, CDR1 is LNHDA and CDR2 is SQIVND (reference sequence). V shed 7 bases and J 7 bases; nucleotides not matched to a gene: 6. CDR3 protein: CASKILAGVNEQFF. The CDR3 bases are TGTGCCAGTAAAATACTAGCGGGAGTGAATGAGCAGTTCTTC.

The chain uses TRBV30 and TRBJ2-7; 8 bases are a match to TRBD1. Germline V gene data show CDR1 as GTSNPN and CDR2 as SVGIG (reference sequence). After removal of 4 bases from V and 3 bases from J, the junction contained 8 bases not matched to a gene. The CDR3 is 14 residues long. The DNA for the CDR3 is TGTGCCTGGAAGGGGCCAGGGGGCCGCTACGAGCAGTACTTC. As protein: CAWKGPGGRYEQYF.

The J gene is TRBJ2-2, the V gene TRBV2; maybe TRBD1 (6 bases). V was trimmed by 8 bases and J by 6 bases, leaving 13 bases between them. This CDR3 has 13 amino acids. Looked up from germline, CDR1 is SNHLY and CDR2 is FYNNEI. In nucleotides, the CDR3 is TGTGCCAGCTTATGGACAGCTGCCGGGGAGCTGTTTTTT. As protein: CASLWTAAGELFF.

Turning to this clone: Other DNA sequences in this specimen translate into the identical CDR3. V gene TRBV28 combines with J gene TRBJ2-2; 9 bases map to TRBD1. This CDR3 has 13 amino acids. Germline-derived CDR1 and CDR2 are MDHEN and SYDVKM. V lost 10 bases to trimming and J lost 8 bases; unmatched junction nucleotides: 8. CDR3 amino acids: CATRDRVAGELFF. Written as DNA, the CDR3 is TGTGCCACCCGGGACAGGGTAGCTGGGGAGCTGTTTTTT.

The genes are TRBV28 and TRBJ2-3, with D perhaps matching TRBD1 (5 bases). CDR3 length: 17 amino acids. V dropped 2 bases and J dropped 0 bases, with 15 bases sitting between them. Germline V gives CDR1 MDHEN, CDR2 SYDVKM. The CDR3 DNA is TGTGCCAGCAGTTTACCACTGACAGTCTCGAGCACAGATACGCAGTATTTT. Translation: CASSLPLTVSSTDTQYF.

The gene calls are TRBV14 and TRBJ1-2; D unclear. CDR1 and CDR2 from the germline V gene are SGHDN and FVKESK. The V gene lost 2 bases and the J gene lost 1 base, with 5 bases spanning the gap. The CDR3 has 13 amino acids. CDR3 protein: CASSQRSNYGYTF. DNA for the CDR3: TGTGCCAGCAGCCAAAGGAGTAACTATGGCTACACCTTC.

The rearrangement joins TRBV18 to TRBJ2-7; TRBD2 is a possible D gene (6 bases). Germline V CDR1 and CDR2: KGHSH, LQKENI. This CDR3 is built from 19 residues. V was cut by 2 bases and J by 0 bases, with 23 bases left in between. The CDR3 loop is CASSPMYDIGSNPSYEQYF. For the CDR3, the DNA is TGTGCCAGCTCACCAATGTATGATATCGGGAGTAACCCCTCCTACGAGCAGTACTTC.